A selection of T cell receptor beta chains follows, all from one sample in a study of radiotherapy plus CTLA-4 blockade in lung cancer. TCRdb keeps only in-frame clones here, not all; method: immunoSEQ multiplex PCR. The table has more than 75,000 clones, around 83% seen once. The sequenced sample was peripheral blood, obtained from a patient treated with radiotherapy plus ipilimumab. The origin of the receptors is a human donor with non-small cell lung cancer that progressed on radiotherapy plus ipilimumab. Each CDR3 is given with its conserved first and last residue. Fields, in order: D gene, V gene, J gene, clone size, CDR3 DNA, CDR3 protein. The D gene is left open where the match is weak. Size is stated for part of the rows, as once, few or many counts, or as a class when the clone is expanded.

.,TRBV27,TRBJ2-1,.,TGTGCCAGCAGTTTGGGGGACTCTAAAATGAATGAGCAGTTCTTC,CASSLGDSKMNEQFF
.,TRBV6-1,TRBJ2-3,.,TGTGCCAGCAGTGAACTGAGCGGGAGCACAGATACGCAGTATTTT,CASSELSGSTDTQYF
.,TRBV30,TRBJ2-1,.,TGTGCCTGGAGTCGCCCCTATGAGCAGTTCTTC,CAWSRPYEQFF
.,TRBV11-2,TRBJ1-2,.,TGTGCCAGCAGCTTAGCATTTAGCGGCTACACCTTC,CASSLAFSGYTF
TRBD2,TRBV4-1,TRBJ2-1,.,TGCGCCAGCACCCTAACTAGCGGGGACTACAATGAGCAGTTCTTC,CASTLTSGDYNEQFF
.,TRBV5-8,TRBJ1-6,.,TGTGCCAGCAGCTTGGGGGCTGACATCGCGAAAGGGGCCCTCCACTTT,CASSLGADIAKGALHF
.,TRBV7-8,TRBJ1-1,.,TGTGCCAGCAGCTTACAGGGGACTAAACTGAACACTGAAGCTTTCTTT,CASSLQGTKLNTEAFF
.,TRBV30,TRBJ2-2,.,TGTGCCTGGAGGTCCACGGAGACCGGGGAGCTGTTTTTT,CAWRSTETGELFF
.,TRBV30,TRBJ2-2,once,TGTGCCTGGAGTGTACGTGGTAGGGGGAAATGGGCCGGGGAGCTGTTTTTT,CAWSVRGRGKWAGELFF
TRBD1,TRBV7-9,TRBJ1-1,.,TGTGCCAGCAGCCGTGACAGGGGCAGGATGAACACTGAAGCTTTCTTT,CASSRDRGRMNTEAFF
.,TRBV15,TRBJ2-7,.,TGTGCCACCAGCAGAGATGATACAGGGCGGCAGTACTTC,CATSRDDTGRQYF
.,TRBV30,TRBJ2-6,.,TGTGCCTGGAGCCGAGCCCTGTTTGGGGCCAACGTCCTGACTTTC,CAWSRALFGANVLTF
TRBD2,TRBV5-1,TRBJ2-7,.,TGCGCCAGCAGCTTGGGCGGGGGCGAGCAGTACTTC,CASSLGGGEQYF
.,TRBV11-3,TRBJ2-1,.,TGTGCCAGCAGCTTAGTTGTGACAGTGTTTGAGCAGTTCTTC,CASSLVVTVFEQFF
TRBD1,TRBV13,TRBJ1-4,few,TGTGCCAGCAGCCAACGACAGGGGGCGAATGAAAAACTGTTTTTT,CASSQRQGANEKLFF
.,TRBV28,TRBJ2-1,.,TGTGCCAGCAGCCCCGCGAATGAGCAGTTCTTC,CASSPANEQFF
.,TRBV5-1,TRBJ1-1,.,TGCGCCAGCAGCTTGGGGGGCGGCGGGAACACTGAAGCTTTCTTT,CASSLGGGGNTEAFF
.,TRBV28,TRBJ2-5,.,TGTGCCGGAGGGGGCTCAGAGACCCAGTACTTC,CAGGGSETQYF
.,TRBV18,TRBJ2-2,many,TGTGCCAGCTCACCACGACCGATGCCCGGGGAGCTGTTTTTT,CASSPRPMPGELFF
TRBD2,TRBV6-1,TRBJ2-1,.,TGTGCCAGCAGTGAGGAGAGCGGGAGGGTGGATGAGCAGTTCTTC,CASSEESGRVDEQFF
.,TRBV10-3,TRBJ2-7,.,TGTGCCATCAGTGAGTGGTCAACCTACGAGCAGTACTTC,CAISEWSTYEQYF
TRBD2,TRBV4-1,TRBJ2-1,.,TGCGCCAGCAGCGGGACTAGCGGGATCAATGAGCAGTTCTTC,CASSGTSGINEQFF
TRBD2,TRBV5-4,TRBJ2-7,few,TGTGCCAGCAGCGGACTAGCGGGAGCACTTTCCTACGAGCAGTACTTC,CASSGLAGALSYEQYF
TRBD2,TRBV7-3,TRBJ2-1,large,TGTGCCAGCAGCCCGGGTAGCGGGAGCGGCGGTGAGCAGTTCTTC,CASSPGSGSGGEQFF
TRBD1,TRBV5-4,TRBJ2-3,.,TGTGCCAGCAGCTATCCGGGACAGGGCACAGATACGCAGTATTTT,CASSYPGQGTDTQYF
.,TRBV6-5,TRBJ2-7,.,TGTGCCAGCAGGCGACAGCGGAGCTCCTACGAGCAGTACTTC,CASRRQRSSYEQYF
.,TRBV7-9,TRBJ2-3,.,TGTGCCAGCAGCCCCCCTTGGGAGGGGGCTGGAGCAGATACGCAGTATTTT,CASSPPWEGAGADTQYF
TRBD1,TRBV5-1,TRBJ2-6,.,TGCGCCAGCAGCCCGACTTCCAACACAGGGGGCGCCTTAGGAGGGGCCAACGTCCTGACTTTC,CASSPTSNTGGALGGANVLTF
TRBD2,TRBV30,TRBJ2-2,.,TGTGCCTGGAGAGGACTAGCGGGGGCCGGGGAGCTGTTTTTT,CAWRGLAGAGELFF
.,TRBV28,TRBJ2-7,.,TGTGCCAGCAGTTTTCCCCTGGCGTCAAGCTCCTACGAGCAGTACTTC,CASSFPLASSSYEQYF
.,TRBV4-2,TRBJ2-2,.,TGTGCCAGCAGCCAAGGTACGGGAGCAGGGACCGGGGAGCTGTTTTTT,CASSQGTGAGTGELFF
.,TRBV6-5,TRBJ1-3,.,TGTGCCAGCAGATCCGCGGACAACTCGGGAAACACCATATATTTT,CASRSADNSGNTIYF
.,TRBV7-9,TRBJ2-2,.,TGTGCCAGCAGCCACAACCTAGAGGACACCGGGGAGCTGTTTTTT,CASSHNLEDTGELFF
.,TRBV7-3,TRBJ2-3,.,TGTGCCAGCAGCTCATCGGTGGGGGATACGCAGTATTTT,CASSSSVGDTQYF
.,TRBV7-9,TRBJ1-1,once,TGTGCCAGCAGCCTTACAGGGTACACTGAAGCTTTCTTT,CASSLTGYTEAFF
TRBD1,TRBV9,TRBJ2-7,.,TGTGCCAGCAGCCCGGGACAGGGGGCGTACGAGCAGTACTTC,CASSPGQGAYEQYF
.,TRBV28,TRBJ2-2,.,TGTGCCAGCAGTTTAGGGGGTATAGGCGCCGGGGAGCTGTTTTTT,CASSLGGIGAGELFF
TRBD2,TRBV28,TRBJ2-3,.,TGTGCCAGCAGTGCGAAGGGACTAGCGGGTTACACAGATACGCAGTATTTT,CASSAKGLAGYTDTQYF
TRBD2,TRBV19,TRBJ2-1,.,TGTGCCAGTAACATCCCGGGAGGGCCTCTGTTCTTC,CASNIPGGPLFF
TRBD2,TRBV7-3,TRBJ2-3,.,TGTGCCAGCAGCCCCCGACTCGGGAGGGCAGATACGCAGTATTTT,CASSPRLGRADTQYF
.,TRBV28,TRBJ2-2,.,TGTGCCAGCACTCCGACAGACCTCGAAGGAGGCGGGGAGCTGTTTTTT,CASTPTDLEGGGELFF
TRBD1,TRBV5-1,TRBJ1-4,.,TGCGCCAGCAGCTTAGAGAGTTGGGGACAGGGTCACCGAAATGAAAAACTGTTTTTT,CASSLESWGQGHRNEKLFF
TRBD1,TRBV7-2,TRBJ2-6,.,TGTGCCAGCAGCTTAGAGGACAGGACCTCTGGGGCCAACGTCCTGACTTTC,CASSLEDRTSGANVLTF
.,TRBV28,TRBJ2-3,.,TGTGCCAGCAGTAGTCCTAGCCCCACAGATACGCAGTATTTT,CASSSPSPTDTQYF
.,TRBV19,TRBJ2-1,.,TGTGCCAGTAGTATAGGGGCGGGAAATGAGCAGTTCTTC,CASSIGAGNEQFF
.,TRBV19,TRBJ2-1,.,TGTGCCAGTAGTCCAACGGGAAGATACAATGAGCAGTTCTTC,CASSPTGRYNEQFF
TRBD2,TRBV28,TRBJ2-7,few,TGTGCCAGCAGTCCAAGACTAGCGGGGGCCTACGAGCAGTACTTC,CASSPRLAGAYEQYF
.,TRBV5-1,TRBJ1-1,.,TGCGCCAGCAGCTTGGGGACATTGAACACTGAAGCTTTCTTT,CASSLGTLNTEAFF
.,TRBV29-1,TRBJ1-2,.,TGCAGCGCCCCCGGGGGGGGCCATGGCTACACCTTC,CSAPGGGHGYTF